This TCR beta chain was found in a study of blood T cell repertoires in COVID-19. Study in general: PBMCs, B-cell-depleted T cells, or T cells provided the cDNA or gDNA that made up the material.

Profiled with immunoSEQ multiplex PCR; TCRdb holds only in-frame clones, not every one. The data hold under 30,000 clones, with about 87% observed a single time. The CDR3 is made up of 16 amino acids. Germline trimming cut 0 bases from V and 3 bases from J; bases unmatched to any gene: 7. Germline V gene lookup returns CDR1 SGHRS and CDR2 YFSETQ. The V gene is TRBV5-1, the J gene TRBJ1-2, with 8 bases that match TRBD1. The sequenced sample consisted of peripheral blood. The sequence came from a human donor with active COVID-19. The donor label of this sample is uncertain. CDR3 in amino acids: CASSLAGTGLHYGYTF. The CDR3 DNA reads TGCGCCAGCAGCTTGGCCGGGACAGGTCTACACTATGGCTACACCTTC.